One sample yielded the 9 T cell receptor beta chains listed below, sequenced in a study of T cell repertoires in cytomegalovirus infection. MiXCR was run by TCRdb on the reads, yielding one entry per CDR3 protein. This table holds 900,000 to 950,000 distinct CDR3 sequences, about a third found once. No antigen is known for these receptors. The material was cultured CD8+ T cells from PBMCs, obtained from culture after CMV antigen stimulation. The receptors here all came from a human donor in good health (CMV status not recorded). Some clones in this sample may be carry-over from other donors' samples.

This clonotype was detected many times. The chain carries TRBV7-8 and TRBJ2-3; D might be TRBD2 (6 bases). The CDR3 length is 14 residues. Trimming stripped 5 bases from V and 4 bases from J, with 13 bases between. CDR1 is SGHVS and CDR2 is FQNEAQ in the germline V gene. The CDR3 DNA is TGTGCCAGCAGCCCTGTGGGGGAGGCAGATACGCAGTATTTT. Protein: CASSPVGEADTQYF.

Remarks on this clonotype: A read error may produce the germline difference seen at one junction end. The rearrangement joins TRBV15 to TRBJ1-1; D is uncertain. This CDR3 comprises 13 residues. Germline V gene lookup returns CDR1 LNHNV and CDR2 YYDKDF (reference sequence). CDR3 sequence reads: CATSSKRNTEAFF. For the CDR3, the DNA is TGTGCCACCAGCAGTAAAAGGAACACCGAAGCTTTCTTT.

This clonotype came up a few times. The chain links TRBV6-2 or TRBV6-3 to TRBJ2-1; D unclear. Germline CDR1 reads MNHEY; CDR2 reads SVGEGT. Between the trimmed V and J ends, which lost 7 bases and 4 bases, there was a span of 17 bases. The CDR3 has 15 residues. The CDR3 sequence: CASTPGRSKYNEQFF. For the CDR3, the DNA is TGTGCCAGCACCCCCGGGCGGAGTAAGTACAATGAGCAGTTCTTC.

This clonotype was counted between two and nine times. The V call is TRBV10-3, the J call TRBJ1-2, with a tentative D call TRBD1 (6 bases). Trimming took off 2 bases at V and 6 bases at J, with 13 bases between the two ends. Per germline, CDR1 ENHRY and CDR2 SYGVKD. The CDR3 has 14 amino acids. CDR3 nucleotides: TGTGCCATCAGTGAGAGCATTTCAGGGGATGGCTACACCTTC. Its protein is CAISESISGDGYTF.

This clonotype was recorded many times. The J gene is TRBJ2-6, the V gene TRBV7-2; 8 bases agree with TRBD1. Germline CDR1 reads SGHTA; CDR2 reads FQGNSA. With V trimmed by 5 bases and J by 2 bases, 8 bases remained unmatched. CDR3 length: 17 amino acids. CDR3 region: CASSPTGGFAGANVLTF. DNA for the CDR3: TGTGCCAGCAGCCCTACAGGGGGGTTTGCTGGGGCCAACGTCCTGACTTTC.

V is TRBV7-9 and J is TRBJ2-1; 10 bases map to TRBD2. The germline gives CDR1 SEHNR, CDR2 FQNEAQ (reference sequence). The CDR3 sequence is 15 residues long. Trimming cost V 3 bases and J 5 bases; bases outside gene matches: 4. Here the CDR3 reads CASSFSGGSHNEQFF. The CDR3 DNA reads TGTGCCAGCAGCTTTAGCGGGGGGTCTCACAATGAGCAGTTCTTC.

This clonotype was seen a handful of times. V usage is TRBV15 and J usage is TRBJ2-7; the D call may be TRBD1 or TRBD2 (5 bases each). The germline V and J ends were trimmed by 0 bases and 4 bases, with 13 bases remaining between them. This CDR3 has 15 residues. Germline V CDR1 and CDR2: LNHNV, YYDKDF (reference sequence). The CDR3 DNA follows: TGTGCCACCAGCAGAGATCCGGGGCGCCGGTACGAGCAGTACTTC. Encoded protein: CATSRDPGRRYEQYF.

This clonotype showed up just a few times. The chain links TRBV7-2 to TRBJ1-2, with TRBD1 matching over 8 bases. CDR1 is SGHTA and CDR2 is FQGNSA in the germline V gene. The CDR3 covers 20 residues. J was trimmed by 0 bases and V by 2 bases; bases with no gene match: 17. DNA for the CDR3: TGTGCCAGCAGCTTATTGGACAATGGGACAGGCCTTAGGGCTAACTATGGCTACACCTTC. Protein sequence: CASSLLDNGTGLRANYGYTF.

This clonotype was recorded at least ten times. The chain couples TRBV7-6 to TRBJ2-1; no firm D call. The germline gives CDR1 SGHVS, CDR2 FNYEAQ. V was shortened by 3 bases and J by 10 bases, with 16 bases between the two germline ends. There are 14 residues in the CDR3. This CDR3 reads CASSFTRVANEQFF. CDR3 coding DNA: TGTGCCAGCAGCTTTACTCGGGTAGCTAACGAGCAGTTCTTC.